This T cell receptor beta chain was captured in a study of pediatric ulcerative colitis. In this sample, this clone turned up a few times. Its antigen is undetermined. Produced via immunoSEQ multiplex PCR; TCRdb's table is partial and in-frame only. The table records tens of thousands of clones, approximately 87% of them present only once. The CDR3 is made up of 14 amino acids. V lost 0 bases, J lost 1 base, and 6 bases lay in between. Looked up from germline, CDR1 is MGHRA and CDR2 is YSYEKL. Notes on the study in general: Total lymphocyte DNA, not sorted subsets, was the template. A couple of rectal clonotypes were found only in ulcerative colitis patients, all of them.

The sequence derives from a boy aged 10-17 years with severe ulcerative colitis. Sequencing was carried out using blood. The J gene is TRBJ1-2, the V gene TRBV4-1; D remains ambiguous. The DNA of the CDR3 is TGCGCCAGCAGCCAAGATCCGATTAACTATGGCTACACCTTC. Its protein is CASSQDPINYGYTF.